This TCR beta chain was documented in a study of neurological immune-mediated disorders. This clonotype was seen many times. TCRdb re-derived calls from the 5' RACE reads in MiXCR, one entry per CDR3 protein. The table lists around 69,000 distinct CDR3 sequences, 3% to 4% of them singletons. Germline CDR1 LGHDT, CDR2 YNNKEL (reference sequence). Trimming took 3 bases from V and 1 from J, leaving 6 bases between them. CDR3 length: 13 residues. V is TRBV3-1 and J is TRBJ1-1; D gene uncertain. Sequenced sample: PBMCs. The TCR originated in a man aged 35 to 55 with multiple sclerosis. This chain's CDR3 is CASSHMANTEAFF. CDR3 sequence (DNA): TGTGCCAGCAGCCATATGGCGAACACTGAAGCTTTCTTT. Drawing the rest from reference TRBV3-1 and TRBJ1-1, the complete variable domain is DTAVSQTPKYLVTQMGNDKSIKCEQNLGHDTMYWYKQDSKKFLKIMFSYNNKELIINETVPNRFSPKSPDKAHLNLHINSLELGDSAVYFCASSHMANTEAFFGQGTRLTVV.